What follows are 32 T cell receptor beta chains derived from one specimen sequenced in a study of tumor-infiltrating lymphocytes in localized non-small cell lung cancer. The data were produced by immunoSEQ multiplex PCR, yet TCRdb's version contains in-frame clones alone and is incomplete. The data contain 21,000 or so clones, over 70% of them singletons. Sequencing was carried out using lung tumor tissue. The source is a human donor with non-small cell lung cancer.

DNA of the CDR3: TGCGCCAGCAGTACAGGGGGCCGGGCTAGCGGGAGTACGGGGAATGAGCAGTTCTTC. This sequence encodes CASSTGGRASGSTGNEQFF. The rearrangement links TRBV10-2 to TRBJ2-1, with D possibly matching TRBD2 (10 bases). The CDR3 runs to 19 residues. With 5 bases removed from V and 7 bases from J, the gap between germline ends came to 30 bases. Germline-derived CDR1 and CDR2 are WSHSY and SAAADI.

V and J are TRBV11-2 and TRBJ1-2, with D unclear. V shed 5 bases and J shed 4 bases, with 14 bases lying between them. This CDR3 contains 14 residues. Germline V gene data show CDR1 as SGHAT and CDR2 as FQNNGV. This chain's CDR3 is CASSTRQLSYGYTF. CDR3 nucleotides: TGTGCCAGCAGCACGCGACAACTTTCCTATGGCTACACCTTC.

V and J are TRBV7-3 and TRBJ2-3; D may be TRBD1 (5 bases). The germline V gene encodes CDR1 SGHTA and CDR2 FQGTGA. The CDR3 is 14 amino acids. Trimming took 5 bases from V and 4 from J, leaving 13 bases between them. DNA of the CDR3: TGTGCCAGCAGCCCAGGGCAAAGTCCAGATACGCAGTATTTT. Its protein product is CASSPGQSPDTQYF.

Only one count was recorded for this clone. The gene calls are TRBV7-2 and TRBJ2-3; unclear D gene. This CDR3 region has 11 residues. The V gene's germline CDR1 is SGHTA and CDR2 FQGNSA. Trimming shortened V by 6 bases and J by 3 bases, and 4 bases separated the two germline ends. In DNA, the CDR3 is TGTGCCAGCAGACTGACAGATACGCAGTATTTT. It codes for CASRLTDTQYF.

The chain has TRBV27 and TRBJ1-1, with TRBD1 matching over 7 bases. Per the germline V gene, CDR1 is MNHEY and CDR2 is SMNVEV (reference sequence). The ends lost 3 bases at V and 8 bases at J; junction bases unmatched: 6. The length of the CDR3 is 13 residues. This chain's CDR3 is CASSFTGAREAFF. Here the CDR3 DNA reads TGTGCCAGCAGTTTTACAGGGGCCCGGGAAGCTTTCTTT.

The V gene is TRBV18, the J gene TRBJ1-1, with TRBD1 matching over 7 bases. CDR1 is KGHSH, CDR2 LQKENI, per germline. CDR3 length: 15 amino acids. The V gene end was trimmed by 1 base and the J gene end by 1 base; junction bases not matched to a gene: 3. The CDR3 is CASSPLGQANTEAFF. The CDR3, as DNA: TGTGCCAGCTCACCACTAGGACAGGCGAACACTGAAGCTTTCTTT.

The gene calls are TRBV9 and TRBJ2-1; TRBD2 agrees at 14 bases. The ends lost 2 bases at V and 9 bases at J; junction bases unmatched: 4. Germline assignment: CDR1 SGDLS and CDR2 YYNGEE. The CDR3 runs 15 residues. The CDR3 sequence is CASSVLTSGRGEQFF. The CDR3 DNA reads TGTGCCAGCAGCGTTTTGACTAGCGGGAGGGGTGAGCAGTTCTTC.

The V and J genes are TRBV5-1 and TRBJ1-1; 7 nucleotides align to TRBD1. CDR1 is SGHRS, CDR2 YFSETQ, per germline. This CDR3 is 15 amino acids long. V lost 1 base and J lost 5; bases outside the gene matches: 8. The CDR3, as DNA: TGCGCCAGCAGCTTGTGGGGCAGGGGGGGTACTGAAGCTTTCTTT. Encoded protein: CASSLWGRGGTEAFF. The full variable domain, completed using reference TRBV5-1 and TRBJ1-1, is KAGVTQTPRYLIKTRGQQVTLSCSPISGHRSVSWYQQTPGQGLQFLFEYFSETQRNKGNFPGRFSGRQFSNSRSEMNVSTLELGDSALYLCASSLWGRGGTEAFFGQGTRLTVV.

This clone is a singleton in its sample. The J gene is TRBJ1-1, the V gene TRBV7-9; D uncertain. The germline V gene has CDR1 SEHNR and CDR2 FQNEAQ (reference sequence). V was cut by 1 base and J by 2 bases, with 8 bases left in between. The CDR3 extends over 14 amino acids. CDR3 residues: CASSLGVSNTEAFF. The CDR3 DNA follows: TGTGCCAGCAGCTTAGGGGTCTCTAACACTGAAGCTTTCTTT.

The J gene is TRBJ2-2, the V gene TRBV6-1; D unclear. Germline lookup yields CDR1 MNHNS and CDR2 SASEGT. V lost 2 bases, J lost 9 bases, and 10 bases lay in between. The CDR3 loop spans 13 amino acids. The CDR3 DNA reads TGTGCCAGCAGTGAAAGTTTTAACAGGGAGCTGTTTTTT. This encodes CASSESFNRELFF.

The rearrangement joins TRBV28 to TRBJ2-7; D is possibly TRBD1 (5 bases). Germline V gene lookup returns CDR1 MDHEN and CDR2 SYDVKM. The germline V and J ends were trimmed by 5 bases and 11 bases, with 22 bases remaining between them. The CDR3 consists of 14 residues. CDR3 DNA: TGTGCCAGCAGTCCACCCCAGGGTAGCTGGGGCGAGTACTTC. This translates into CASSPPQGSWGEYF.

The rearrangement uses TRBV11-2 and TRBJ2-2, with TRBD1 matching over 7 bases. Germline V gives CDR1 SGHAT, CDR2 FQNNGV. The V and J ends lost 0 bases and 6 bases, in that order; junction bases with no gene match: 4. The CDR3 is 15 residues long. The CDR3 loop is CASSLDRGPPGELFF. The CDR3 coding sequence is TGTGCCAGCAGCTTAGATAGGGGGCCGCCCGGGGAGCTGTTTTTT.

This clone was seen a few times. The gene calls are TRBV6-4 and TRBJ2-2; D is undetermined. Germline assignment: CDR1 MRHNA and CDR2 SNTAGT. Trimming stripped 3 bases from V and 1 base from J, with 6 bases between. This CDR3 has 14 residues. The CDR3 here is CASSEWQNTGELFF. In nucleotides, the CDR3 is TGTGCCAGCAGTGAATGGCAGAACACCGGGGAGCTGTTTTTT.

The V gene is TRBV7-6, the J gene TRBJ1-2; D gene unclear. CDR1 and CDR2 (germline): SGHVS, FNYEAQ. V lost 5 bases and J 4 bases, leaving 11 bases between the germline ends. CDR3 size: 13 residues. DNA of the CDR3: TGTGCCAGCAGCCCCATGGTTGGCTATGGCTACACCTTC. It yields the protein CASSPMVGYGYTF. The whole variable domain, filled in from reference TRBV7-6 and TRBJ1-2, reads GAGVSQSPRYKVTKRGQDVALRCDPISGHVSLYWYRQALGQGPEFLTYFNYEAQQDKSGLPNDRFSAERPEGSISTLTIQRTEQRDSAMYRCASSPMVGYGYTFGSGTRLTVV.

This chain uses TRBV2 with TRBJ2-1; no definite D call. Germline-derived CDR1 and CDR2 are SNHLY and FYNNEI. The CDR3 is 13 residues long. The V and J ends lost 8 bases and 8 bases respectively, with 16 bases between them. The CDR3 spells CASPRRAGDEQFF. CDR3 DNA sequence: TGTGCCAGCCCCAGACGTGCAGGCGATGAGCAGTTCTTC.

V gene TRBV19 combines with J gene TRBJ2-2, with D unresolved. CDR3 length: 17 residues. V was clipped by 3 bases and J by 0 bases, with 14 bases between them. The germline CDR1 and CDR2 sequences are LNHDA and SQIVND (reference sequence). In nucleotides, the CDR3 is TGTGCCAGTAGTATTGTGGGGATCAGTGCGAACACCGGGGAGCTGTTTTTT. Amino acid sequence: CASSIVGISANTGELFF.

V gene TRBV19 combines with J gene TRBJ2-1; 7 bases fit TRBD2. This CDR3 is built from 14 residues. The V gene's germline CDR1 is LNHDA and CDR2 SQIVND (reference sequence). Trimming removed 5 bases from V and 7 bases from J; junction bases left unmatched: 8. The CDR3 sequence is CASSDYAGANEQFF. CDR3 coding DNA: TGTGCCAGTAGTGACTACGCGGGAGCGAATGAGCAGTTCTTC.

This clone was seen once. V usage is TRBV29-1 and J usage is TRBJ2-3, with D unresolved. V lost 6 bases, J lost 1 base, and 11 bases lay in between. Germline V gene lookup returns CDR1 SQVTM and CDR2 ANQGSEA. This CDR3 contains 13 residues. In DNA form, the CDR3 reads TGCAGCGTGACGGCGGTGGGCACAGATACGCAGTATTTT. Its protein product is CSVTAVGTDTQYF.

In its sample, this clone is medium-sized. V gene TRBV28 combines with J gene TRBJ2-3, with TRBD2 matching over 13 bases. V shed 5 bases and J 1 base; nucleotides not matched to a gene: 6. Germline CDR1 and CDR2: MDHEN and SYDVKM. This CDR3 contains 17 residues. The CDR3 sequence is CASSPGLAGPRTDTQYF. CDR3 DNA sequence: TGTGCCAGCAGTCCGGGACTAGCGGGACCCCGCACAGATACGCAGTATTTT.

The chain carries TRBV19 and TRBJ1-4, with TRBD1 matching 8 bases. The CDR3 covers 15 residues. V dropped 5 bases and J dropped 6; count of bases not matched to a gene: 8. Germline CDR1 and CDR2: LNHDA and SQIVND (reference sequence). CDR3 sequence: CASSAAGGDYEKLFF. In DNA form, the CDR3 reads TGTGCCAGTAGTGCCGCAGGGGGCGATTATGAAAAACTGTTTTTT.

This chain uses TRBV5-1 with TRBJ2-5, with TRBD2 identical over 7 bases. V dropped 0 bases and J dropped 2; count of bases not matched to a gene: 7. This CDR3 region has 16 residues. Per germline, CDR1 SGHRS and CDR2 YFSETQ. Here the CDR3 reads CASSLAGASGQETQYF. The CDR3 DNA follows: TGCGCCAGCAGCTTGGCCGGAGCTAGCGGACAAGAGACCCAGTACTTC.

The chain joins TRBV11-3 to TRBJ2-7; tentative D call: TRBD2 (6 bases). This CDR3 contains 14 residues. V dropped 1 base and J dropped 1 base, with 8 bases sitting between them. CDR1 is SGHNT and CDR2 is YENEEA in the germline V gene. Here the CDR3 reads CASSLGGRSYEQYF. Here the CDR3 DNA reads TGTGCCAGCAGCTTAGGGGGGAGGTCCTACGAGCAGTACTTC.

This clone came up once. CDR3 bases: TGTGCCAGCAGGCCTTCTAGCGGATACAATGAGCAGTTCTTC. It encodes CASRPSSGYNEQFF. The chain carries TRBV27 and TRBJ2-1, with 7 bases lining up with TRBD2. The V gene's germline CDR1 is MNHEY and CDR2 SMNVEV (reference sequence). The CDR3 is 14 amino acids. The V gene end was trimmed by 6 bases and the J gene end by 4 bases; junction bases not matched to a gene: 6.

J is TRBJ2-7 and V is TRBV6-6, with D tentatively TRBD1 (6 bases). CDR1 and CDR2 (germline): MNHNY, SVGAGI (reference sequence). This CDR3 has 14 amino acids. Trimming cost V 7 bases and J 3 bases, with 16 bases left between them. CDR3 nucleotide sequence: TGTGCCAGCACTCAAAGGCAGGGGATCTACGAGCAGTACTTC. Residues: CASTQRQGIYEQYF.

CDR3: CATSRDLAGGNNEQFF. The CDR3 nucleotides read TGTGCCACCAGCAGAGATCTAGCGGGAGGGAACAATGAGCAGTTCTTC. V is TRBV15 and J is TRBJ2-1, with 12 bases that match TRBD2. The length of the CDR3 is 16 residues. J lost 5 bases, V lost 0 bases, and 2 bases had no gene match. Looked up from germline, CDR1 is LNHNV and CDR2 is YYDKDF (reference sequence).

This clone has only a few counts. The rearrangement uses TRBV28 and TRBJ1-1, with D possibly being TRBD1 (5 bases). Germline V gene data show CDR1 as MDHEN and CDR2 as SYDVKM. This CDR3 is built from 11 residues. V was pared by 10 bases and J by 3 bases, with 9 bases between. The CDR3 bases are TGTGCCACCCGGGACCACACTGAAGCTTTCTTT. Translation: CATRDHTEAFF.

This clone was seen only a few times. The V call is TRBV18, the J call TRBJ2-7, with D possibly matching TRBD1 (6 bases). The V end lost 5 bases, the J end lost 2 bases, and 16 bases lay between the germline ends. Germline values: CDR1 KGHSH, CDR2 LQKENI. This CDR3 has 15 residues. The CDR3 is CASSEGHGMAYEQYF. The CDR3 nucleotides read TGTGCCAGCTCAGAGGGACACGGGATGGCCTACGAGCAGTACTTC.

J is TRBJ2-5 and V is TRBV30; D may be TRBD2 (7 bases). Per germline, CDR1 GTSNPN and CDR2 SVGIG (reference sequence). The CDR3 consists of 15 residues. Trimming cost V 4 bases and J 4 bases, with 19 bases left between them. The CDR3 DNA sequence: TGTGCCTGGACCCCTCGGGGGGCCCCGCGAGAGACCCAGTACTTC. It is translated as CAWTPRGAPRETQYF. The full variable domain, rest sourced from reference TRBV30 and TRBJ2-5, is SQTIHQWPATLVQPVGSPLSLECTVEGTSNPNLYWYRQAAGRGLQLLFYSVGIGQISSEVPQNLSASRPQDRQFILSSKKLLLSDSGFYLCAWTPRGAPRETQYFGPGTRLLVL.

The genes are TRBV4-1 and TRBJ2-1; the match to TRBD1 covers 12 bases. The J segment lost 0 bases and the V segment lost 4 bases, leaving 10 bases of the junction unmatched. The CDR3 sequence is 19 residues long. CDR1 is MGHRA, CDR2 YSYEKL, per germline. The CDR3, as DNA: TGCGCCAGCAGCCGGGAACGGGACAGGGGGCCCCTCTCCTACAATGAGCAGTTCTTC. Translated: CASSRERDRGPLSYNEQFF.

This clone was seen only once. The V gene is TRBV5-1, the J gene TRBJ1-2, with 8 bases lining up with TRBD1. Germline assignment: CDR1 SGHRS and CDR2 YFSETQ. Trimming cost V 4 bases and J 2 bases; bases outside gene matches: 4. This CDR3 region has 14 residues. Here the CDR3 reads CASSEGDRNYGYTF. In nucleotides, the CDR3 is TGCGCCAGCAGCGAAGGGGACAGGAACTATGGCTACACCTTC.

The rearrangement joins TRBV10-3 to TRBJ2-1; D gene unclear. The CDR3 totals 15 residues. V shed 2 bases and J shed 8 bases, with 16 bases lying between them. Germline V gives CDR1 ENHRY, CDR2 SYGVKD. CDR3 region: CAISEGMATGYEQFF. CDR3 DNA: TGTGCCATCAGTGAGGGAATGGCGACCGGGTATGAGCAGTTCTTC.

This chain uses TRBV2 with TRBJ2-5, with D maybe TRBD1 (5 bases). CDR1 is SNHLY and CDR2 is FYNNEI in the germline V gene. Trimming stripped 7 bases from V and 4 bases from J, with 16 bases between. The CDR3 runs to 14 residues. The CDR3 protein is CASTLGASGETQYF. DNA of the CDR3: TGTGCCAGCACCCTTGGGGCCTCCGGAGAGACCCAGTACTTC.